Listed here are 22 T cell receptor beta chains from one sample, sequenced in a study of blood T cell repertoires in COVID-19. Measured with immunoSEQ multiplex PCR; TCRdb has only the in-frame clones, and not every one. The sample yields roughly 250,000 clones, roughly 81% seen once. Sequencing used peripheral blood. The receptors stem from a man in his fifties with acute or convalescent COVID-19.

This sequence joins TRBV6-6 and TRBJ1-5, with TRBD1 matching 11 bases. There are 17 residues in the CDR3. Germline V gives CDR1 MNHNY, CDR2 SVGAGI (reference sequence). V dropped 5 bases and J dropped 0; count of bases not matched to a gene: 6. The CDR3 coding sequence is TGTGCCAGCAGTCAGGGACAGGGGGGATATAGCAATCAGCCCCAGCATTTT. Translated: CASSQGQGGYSNQPQHF.

CDR3 protein: CASSHEPGQGPYNEQFF. As DNA, the CDR3 is TGTGCCAGCAGCCACGAACCGGGACAGGGACCTTACAATGAGCAGTTCTTC. This rearrangement joins TRBV3-1 (or the pseudogene TRBV3-2) to TRBJ2-1; TRBD1 aligns across 9 bases. From germline, CDR1 is LGHDT and CDR2 YNNKEL (reference sequence). Trimming removed 3 bases from V and 4 bases from J; junction bases left unmatched: 10. The CDR3 runs to 17 residues.

This clone was counted only a few times. The V and J genes are TRBV28 and TRBJ2-3, with D tentatively TRBD2 (5 bases). Germline CDR1 and CDR2: MDHEN and SYDVKM. V shed 3 bases and J shed 5 bases, with 9 bases lying between them. The CDR3 runs 13 residues. The CDR3 reads CASSFEGGDTQYF. DNA of the CDR3: TGTGCCAGCAGTTTCGAGGGTGGAGATACGCAGTATTTT.

This chain uses TRBV6-5 with TRBJ2-3; possible D gene TRBD2, 5 bases. The CDR3 loop spans 14 amino acids. Trimming cost V 8 bases and J 3 bases, with 15 bases left between them. The germline V gene encodes CDR1 MNHEY and CDR2 SVGAGI. CDR3 DNA sequence: TGTGCCAGCGGGAGTAGGGCGGGTACAGATACGCAGTATTTT. Encoded protein: CASGSRAGTDTQYF.

The chain combines TRBV3-1 (or the pseudogene TRBV3-2) with TRBJ1-4; tentatively, D is TRBD1 (6 bases). The CDR3 loop spans 15 amino acids. V lost 1 base, J lost 3 bases, and 9 bases lay in between. Germline loops: CDR1 LGHDT, CDR2 YNNKEL (reference sequence). Written as DNA, the CDR3 is TGTGCCAGCAGCCAAGTGACAGGAGCTAATGAAAAACTGTTTTTT. Amino acid sequence: CASSQVTGANEKLFF.

The chain links TRBV7-3 to TRBJ2-7; 10 bases fit TRBD2. In germline, CDR1 is SGHTA, CDR2 FQGTGA. CDR3 length equals 16 residues. J lost 12 bases, V lost 5 bases, and 19 bases had no gene match. The CDR3 protein is CASSLFTSRAGGPLYF. The CDR3 coding sequence is TGTGCCAGCAGCCTTTTTACAAGTCGAGCGGGGGGGCCCTTGTACTTC.

This clone was recorded a few times. The chain uses TRBV5-1 and TRBJ2-6; weak D call: TRBD1 (6 bases). V was clipped by 4 bases and J by 3 bases, with 20 bases between them. The CDR3 runs 18 residues. Per germline, CDR1 SGHRS and CDR2 YFSETQ. The CDR3 bases are TGCGCCAGCAGCGCCGGGACACTGGAGGCGGGTGGGGCCAACGTCCTGACTTTC. Its translation is CASSAGTLEAGGANVLTF.

The chain has TRBV30 and TRBJ2-3, with D hard to call. The V gene's germline CDR1 is GTSNPN and CDR2 SVGIG (reference sequence). This CDR3 spans 13 amino acids. The V gene lost 4 bases and the J gene lost 2 bases, with 10 bases spanning the gap. CDR3: CAWTVGNTDTQYF. For the CDR3, the DNA is TGTGCCTGGACCGTGGGCAACACAGATACGCAGTATTTT.

The rearrangement joins TRBV9 to TRBJ2-5, with a possible D match to TRBD2 (6 bases). The germline CDR1 and CDR2 sequences are SGDLS and YYNGEE. Between the trimmed V and J ends, which lost 0 bases and 1 base, there was a span of 10 bases. The CDR3 is 15 amino acids. DNA for the CDR3: TGTGCCAGCAGCGTAGAAGGAGGGCTCCAAGAGACCCAGTACTTC. It translates to CASSVEGGLQETQYF. Looking up the rest from reference TRBV9 and TRBJ2-5 gives the full variable domain: DSGVTQTPKHLITATGQRVTLRCSPRSGDLSVYWYQQSLDQGLQFLIQYYNGEERAKGNILERFSAQQFPDLHSELNLSSLELGDSALYFCASSVEGGLQETQYFGPGTRLLVL.

This chain's CDR3 is CASSLAGAGEKLFF. Here the CDR3 DNA reads TGTGCCAGCAGTTTAGCAGGGGCAGGTGAAAAACTGTTTTTT. J is TRBJ1-4 and V is TRBV28, with a weak D call TRBD1 (6 bases). The CDR3 covers 14 residues. Germline lookup yields CDR1 MDHEN and CDR2 SYDVKM. V lost 2 bases to trimming and J lost 7 bases, with 11 bases between them.

The J gene is TRBJ1-1, the V gene TRBV10-3, with a weak D call TRBD1 (5 bases). Between the trimmed V and J ends, which lost 4 bases and 1 base, there was a span of 13 bases. There are 15 residues in the CDR3. CDR1 and CDR2 (germline): ENHRY, SYGVKD. Here the CDR3 reads CAISVIGGANTEAFF. CDR3 bases: TGTGCCATCAGTGTGATCGGTGGGGCGAACACTGAAGCTTTCTTT.

The chain employs TRBV7-2 and TRBJ1-2, with D maybe TRBD1 (5 bases). CDR3 length equals 14 residues. The V gene lost 2 bases and the J gene lost 6 bases, with 13 bases spanning the gap. Germline values: CDR1 SGHTA, CDR2 FQGNSA. CDR3 amino acids: CASSLYESGDGYTF. In DNA form, the CDR3 reads TGTGCCAGCAGCTTATATGAGTCGGGGGATGGCTACACCTTC.

The CDR3 sequence: CASNPLDSYGYTF. The DNA for the CDR3 is TGTGCCAGCAACCCCCTCGACAGCTATGGCTACACCTTC. The V call is TRBV28, the J call TRBJ1-2; D is perhaps TRBD1 (5 bases). V lost 7 bases and J lost 4, with 13 bases in between. The germline V gene has CDR1 MDHEN and CDR2 SYDVKM. The length of the CDR3 is 13 residues.

A note on this clone: The same CDR3 also results from other DNA sequences found in this sample. J is TRBJ2-2 and V is TRBV14, with no clear D. The length of the CDR3 is 13 residues. Germline lookup yields CDR1 SGHDN and CDR2 FVKESK. The germline V and J ends were trimmed by 1 base and 6 bases, with 6 bases remaining between them. In DNA, the CDR3 is TGTGCCAGCAGCCAAGTCGTATCCGGGGAGCTGTTTTTT. Translating it yields CASSQVVSGELFF. Full variable domain (outside the CDR3, taken from reference TRBV14 and TRBJ2-2): EAGVTQFPSHSVIEKGQTVTLRCDPISGHDNLYWYRRVMGKEIKFLLHFVKESKQDESGMPNNRFLAERTGGTYSTLKVQPAELEDSGVYFCASSQVVSGELFFGEGSRLTVL.

The rearrangement uses TRBV3-1 (or the pseudogene TRBV3-2) and TRBJ2-7, with a weak D call TRBD1 (6 bases). The CDR3 contains 14 residues. V shed 4 bases and J shed 3 bases, with 13 bases lying between them. Germline CDR1 LGHDT, CDR2 YNNKEL (reference sequence). The CDR3: CASSPRDTSYEQYF. CDR3 nucleotide sequence: TGTGCCAGCAGCCCACGGGACACCAGCTACGAGCAGTACTTC.

The rearrangement joins TRBV19 to TRBJ1-1, with D possibly TRBD1 on 6 matching bases. Trimming pared 5 bases from V and 6 bases from J, leaving 19 bases between. Germline V gene sequence: CDR1 LNHDA, CDR2 SQIVND (reference sequence). The CDR3 has 15 amino acids. For the CDR3, the DNA is TGTGCCAGTAGTCATTTCCCGGGTGGGGGCCCTGAAGCTTTCTTT. Its protein product is CASSHFPGGGPEAFF.

The gene calls are TRBV29-1 and TRBJ1-5; 8 nucleotides line up with TRBD1. The CDR3 spans 14 residues. Germline assignment: CDR1 SQVTM and CDR2 ANQGSEA. Trimming at V came to 6 bases and at J to 6 bases, leaving 10 bases not matched to a gene. The CDR3 DNA follows: TGCAGCGTCGCCCTGGACAGGGAACGTCAGCCCCAGCATTTT. Amino acids: CSVALDRERQPQHF.

This chain uses TRBV7-2 with TRBJ1-4, with no clear D. The V gene lost 3 bases and the J gene lost 7 bases, with 18 bases spanning the gap. The CDR3 consists of 16 residues. The V gene's germline CDR1 is SGHTA and CDR2 FQGNSA. Here the CDR3 DNA reads TGTGCCAGCAGCTTTGAGGCGGCGGAGGGAGGTGAAAAACTGTTTTTT. Translated, it gives CASSFEAAEGGEKLFF.

This clone showed up just a few times. V usage is TRBV7-2 and J usage is TRBJ1-5, with D perhaps TRBD1 (5 bases). The CDR3 loop spans 15 amino acids. The germline V gene has CDR1 SGHTA and CDR2 FQGNSA. The V and J ends lost 5 bases and 3 bases respectively, with 14 bases between them. The CDR3 nucleotides read TGTGCCAGCAGCACTACAGGAACCACCAATCAGCCCCAGCATTTT. Translated, it gives CASSTTGTTNQPQHF.

The gene calls are TRBV19 and TRBJ1-5; 9 nucleotides match TRBD1. Germline V gene sequence: CDR1 LNHDA, CDR2 SQIVND (reference sequence). The junction had 8 bases not matched to a gene; V was cut back by 10 bases and J by 4 bases. This CDR3 is 14 amino acids long. CDR3 loop: CATKTGQGNQPQHF. The CDR3 nucleotides are TGTGCCACAAAAACGGGACAGGGTAATCAGCCCCAGCATTTT.

This clone turned up a few times. V usage is TRBV11-2 and J usage is TRBJ2-2; 9 bases match TRBD1. Germline assignment: CDR1 SGHAT and CDR2 FQNNGV. This CDR3 spans 15 amino acids. The ends lost 6 bases at V and 4 bases at J; junction bases unmatched: 6. The CDR3 region is CASRPGQGFTGELFF. CDR3 coding DNA: TGTGCCAGCAGACCGGGACAGGGTTTCACCGGGGAGCTGTTTTTT.

The chain employs TRBV5-1 and TRBJ2-6; TRBD1 is a possible D gene (5 bases). This CDR3 region has 16 residues. Trimming left V 2 bases short and J 0 bases short, with 9 bases between. Germline V gene data show CDR1 as SGHRS and CDR2 as YFSETQ. The CDR3: CASSFDSHSGANVLTF. DNA for the CDR3: TGCGCCAGCAGCTTCGACAGTCACTCTGGGGCCAACGTCCTGACTTTC.